The 5 T cell receptor beta chains listed next were all sequenced from one sample in a study of persistence of HIV-infected CD4 T cells. The antigens these receptors bind are not known. Sequencing used immunoSEQ version 4 in survey mode. The assay was immunoSEQ multiplex PCR, and TCRdb's table has in-frame clones only and misses some. The sample contains 6,000 to 9,500 clones, 60% to 70% of which appear only once. The stimulus was lysate of CMV-infected fibroblasts, about 11 ug/mL. Sorting of responding CD4+ T cells relied on upregulated CD40 ligand together with CD69. The starting material was CD4+ T cells sorted from PBMCs after roughly 17-hour stimulation, obtained from a patient who received antiretroviral therapy. These receptors were taken from an adult man with HIV who was CMV-seropositive.

The chain uses TRBV7-9 and TRBJ1-1; D unresolved. In germline, CDR1 is SEHNR, CDR2 FQNEAQ (reference sequence). Trimming took off 5 bases at V and 3 bases at J, with 7 bases between the two ends. The CDR3 runs to 12 residues. The CDR3 DNA follows: TGTGCCAGCAGCCAAAAAGACACTGAAGCTTTCTTT. Residues: CASSQKDTEAFF.

This clone ranks as medium-sized. This chain uses TRBV10-3 with TRBJ1-5; 9 bases map to TRBD1. Germline CDR1 ENHRY, CDR2 SYGVKD. The CDR3 covers 16 residues. Germline trimming cut 4 bases from V and 2 bases from J; bases unmatched to any gene: 6. The CDR3: CAISGQGGPGNQPQHF. DNA of the CDR3: TGTGCCATCAGTGGACAGGGGGGCCCGGGCAATCAGCCCCAGCATTTT.

The V call is TRBV30, the J call TRBJ2-5; D is perhaps TRBD1 or TRBD2 (7 bases each). The CDR3 has 12 residues. Between the trimmed V and J ends, which lost 6 bases and 1 base, there was a span of 9 bases. Looked up from germline, CDR1 is GTSNPN and CDR2 is SVGIG (reference sequence). CDR3 in amino acids: CACRGGQETQYF. The CDR3 DNA follows: TGTGCCTGCAGGGGGGGCCAAGAGACCCAGTACTTC.

This sequence joins TRBV27 and TRBJ2-5; D gene ambiguous. V was clipped by 6 bases and J by 0 bases, with 14 bases between them. The CDR3 extends over 15 amino acids. CDR1 and CDR2 (germline): MNHEY, SMNVEV (reference sequence). This chain's CDR3 is CASSIRIEYQETQYF. In nucleotides, the CDR3 is TGTGCCAGCAGCATACGGATTGAGTACCAAGAGACCCAGTACTTC.

The chain joins TRBV5-5 to TRBJ2-7; D is possibly TRBD1 (5 bases). Trimming pared 2 bases from V and 0 bases from J, leaving 9 bases between. Per germline, CDR1 SGHKS and CDR2 YYEKEE (reference sequence). The CDR3 has 14 amino acids. CDR3 residues: CASSLTGTSYEQYF. In nucleotides, the CDR3 is TGTGCCAGCAGCTTAACAGGAACCTCCTACGAGCAGTACTTC.